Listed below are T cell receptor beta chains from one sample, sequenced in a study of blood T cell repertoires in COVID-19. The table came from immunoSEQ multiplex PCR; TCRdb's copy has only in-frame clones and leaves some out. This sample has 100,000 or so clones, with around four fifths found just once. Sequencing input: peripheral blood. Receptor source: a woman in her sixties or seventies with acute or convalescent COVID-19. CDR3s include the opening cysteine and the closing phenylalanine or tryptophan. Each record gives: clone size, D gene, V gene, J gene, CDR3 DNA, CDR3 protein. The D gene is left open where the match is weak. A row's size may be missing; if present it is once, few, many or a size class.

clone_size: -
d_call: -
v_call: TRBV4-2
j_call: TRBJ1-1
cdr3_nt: TGTGCCAGCAGCCAAGAAACAGGGAGAACTGAAGCTTTCTTT
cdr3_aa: CASSQETGRTEAFF

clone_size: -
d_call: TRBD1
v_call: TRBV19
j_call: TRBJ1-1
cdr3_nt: TGTGCCAGTAGCATGACAGGGGCGAACACTGAAGCTTTCTTT
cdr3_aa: CASSMTGANTEAFF

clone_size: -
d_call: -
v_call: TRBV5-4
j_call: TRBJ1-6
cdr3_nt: TGTGCCAGCAGCTTGTTGATTGCCGGGACCGGGGGATCACCCCTCCACTTT
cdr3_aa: CASSLLIAGTGGSPLHF

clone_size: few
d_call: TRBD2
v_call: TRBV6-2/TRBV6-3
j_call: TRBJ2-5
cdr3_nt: TGTGCCAGCAGTTACCCAACGGGAGCGGGGGCGGGGGAGACCCAGTACTTC
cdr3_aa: CASSYPTGAGAGETQYF

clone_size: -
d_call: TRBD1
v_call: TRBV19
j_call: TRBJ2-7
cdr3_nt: TGTGCCAGTAGTGAACAGGGGGCCTACGAGCAGTACTTC
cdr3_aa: CASSEQGAYEQYF

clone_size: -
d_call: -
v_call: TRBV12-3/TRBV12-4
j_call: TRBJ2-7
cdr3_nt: TGTGCCAGCAGCTCCGGGATACCCTACGAGCAGTACTTC
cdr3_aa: CASSSGIPYEQYF

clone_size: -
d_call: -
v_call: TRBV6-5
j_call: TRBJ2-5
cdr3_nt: TGTGCCAGCACCGGACAACCCACGGGAGAGACCCAGTACTTC
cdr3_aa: CASTGQPTGETQYF

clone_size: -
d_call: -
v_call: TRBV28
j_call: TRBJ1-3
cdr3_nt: TGTGCCAGCAGTCGGGGGGACCTCGGCGGAAACACCATATATTTT
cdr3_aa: CASSRGDLGGNTIYF

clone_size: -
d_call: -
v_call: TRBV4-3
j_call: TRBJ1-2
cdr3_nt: TGCGCCAGCAGCCAAGCTTTGCAGGGAGGCTATGGCTACACCTTC
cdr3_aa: CASSQALQGGYGYTF

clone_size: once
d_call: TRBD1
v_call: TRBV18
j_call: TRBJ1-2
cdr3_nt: TGTGCCAGCTCACCACCGGACAGGGCGCTGAACTATGGCTACACCTTC
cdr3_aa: CASSPPDRALNYGYTF

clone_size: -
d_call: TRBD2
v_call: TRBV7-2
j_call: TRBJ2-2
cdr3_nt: TGTGCCAGCAGCTTGGGGCCATCAAGGACCGGGGGGGCCGGGGAGCTGTTTTTT
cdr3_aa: CASSLGPSRTGGAGELFF

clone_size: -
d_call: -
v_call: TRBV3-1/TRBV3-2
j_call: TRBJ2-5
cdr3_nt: TGTGCCAGCAGCCCGACAGGTCGGGGAGAGACCCAGTACTTC
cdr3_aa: CASSPTGRGETQYF

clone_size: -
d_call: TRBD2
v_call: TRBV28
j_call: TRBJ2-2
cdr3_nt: TGTGCCAGCAGTTTACAGTTCATGCCTAGCGGGGGGGAAAGGTACACCGGGGAGCTGTTTTTT
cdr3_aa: CASSLQFMPSGGERYTGELFF

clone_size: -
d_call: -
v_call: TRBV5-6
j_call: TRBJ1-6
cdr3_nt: TGTGCCAGCAGCAGAAAGACAACCTATAATTCACCCCTCCACTTT
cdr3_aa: CASSRKTTYNSPLHF

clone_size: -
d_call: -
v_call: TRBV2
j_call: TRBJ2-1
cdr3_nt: TGTGCCAGCAGTGAAAGGCGAGCGGCTGTTGAGCAGTTCTTC
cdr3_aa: CASSERRAAVEQFF

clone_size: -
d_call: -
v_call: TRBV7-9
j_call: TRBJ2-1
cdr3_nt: TGTGCCAGCAGCCCCCCAGGCAGCTCCCCTTTCTTC
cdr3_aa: CASSPPGSSPFF

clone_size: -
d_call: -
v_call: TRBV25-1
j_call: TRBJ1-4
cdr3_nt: TGTGCCAGCAGTGAACCGGGGAATGAAAAACTGTTTTTT
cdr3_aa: CASSEPGNEKLFF

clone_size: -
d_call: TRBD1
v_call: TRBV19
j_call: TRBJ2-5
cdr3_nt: TGTGCCAGTAGTGGGCGACAGGGGGCTGGGGAGACCCAGTACTTC
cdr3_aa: CASSGRQGAGETQYF

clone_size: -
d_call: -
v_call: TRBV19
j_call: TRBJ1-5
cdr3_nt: TGTGCCAGTACCCCGGGAAGGACCTTCAATCAGCCCCAGCATTTT
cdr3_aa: CASTPGRTFNQPQHF

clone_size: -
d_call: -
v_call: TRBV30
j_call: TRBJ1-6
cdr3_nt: TGTGCCTGGAGTGAGGCTGGAGCTTCACCCCTCCACTTT
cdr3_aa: CAWSEAGASPLHF

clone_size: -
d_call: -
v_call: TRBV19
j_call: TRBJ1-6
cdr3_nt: TGTGCCAGTAGTAATCGGGGGTCGAGTTCACCCCTCCACTTT
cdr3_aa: CASSNRGSSSPLHF

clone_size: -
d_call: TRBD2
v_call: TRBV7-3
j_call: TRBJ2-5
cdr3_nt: TGTGCCAGCAGCTTAACCCTGACTAGCTTGGAGACCCAGTACTTC
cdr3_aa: CASSLTLTSLETQYF

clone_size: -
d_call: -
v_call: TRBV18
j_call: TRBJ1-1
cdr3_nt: TGTGCCAGCTCACCATTACCACAGGGCCTGAACACTGAAGCTTTCTTT
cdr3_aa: CASSPLPQGLNTEAFF

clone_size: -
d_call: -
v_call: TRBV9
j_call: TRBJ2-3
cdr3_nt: TGTGCCAGCAGCGCCCGACAAGGGGAATCCGGAGATACGCAGTATTTT
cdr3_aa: CASSARQGESGDTQYF

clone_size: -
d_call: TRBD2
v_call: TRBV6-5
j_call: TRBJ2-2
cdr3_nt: TGTGCCACAATAGCGGGGGCCCTCTCCACCGGGGAGCTGTTTTTT
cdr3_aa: CATIAGALSTGELFF

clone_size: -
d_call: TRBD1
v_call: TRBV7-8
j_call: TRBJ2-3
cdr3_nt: TGTGCCAGCAGCTTAGTGACAGGGTGGGACACAGATACGCAGTATTTT
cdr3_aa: CASSLVTGWDTDTQYF

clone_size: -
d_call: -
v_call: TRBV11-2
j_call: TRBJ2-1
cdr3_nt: TGTGCCAGCAGCTTAGACAGGGAACCCTACAATGAGCAGTTCTTC
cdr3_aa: CASSLDREPYNEQFF

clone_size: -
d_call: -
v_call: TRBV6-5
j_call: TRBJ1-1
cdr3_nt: TGTGCCAGCACCATGACAGGAGACACTGAAGCTTTCTTT
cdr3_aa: CASTMTGDTEAFF

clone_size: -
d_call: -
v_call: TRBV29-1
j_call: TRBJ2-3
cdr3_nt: TGCAGCGTTGAAGAGGGACTTACTAGCACAGATACGCAGTATTTT
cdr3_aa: CSVEEGLTSTDTQYF

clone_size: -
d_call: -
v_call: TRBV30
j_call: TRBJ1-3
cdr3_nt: TGTGCCTGGAGTGTCGGCTCTGGAAACACCATATATTTT
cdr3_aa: CAWSVGSGNTIYF

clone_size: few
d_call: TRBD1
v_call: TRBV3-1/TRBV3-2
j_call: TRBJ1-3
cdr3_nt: TGTGCCAGCGTCAGAAACCGGGACAGGGTTAATTCTGGAAACACCATATATTTT
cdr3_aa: CASVRNRDRVNSGNTIYF

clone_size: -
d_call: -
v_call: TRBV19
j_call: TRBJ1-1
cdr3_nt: TGTGACCACAGGGTCTACACTGAAGCTTTCTTT
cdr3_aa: CDHRVYTEAFF

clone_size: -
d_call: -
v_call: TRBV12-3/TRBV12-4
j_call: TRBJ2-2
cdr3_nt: TGTGCCAGCAGTTTCGGCGGGGCCGACAGCCCGTTTTTT
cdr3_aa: CASSFGGADSPFF

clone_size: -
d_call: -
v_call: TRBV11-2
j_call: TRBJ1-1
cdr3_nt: TGTGCCAGCAGCTTACTGGAGACGTCGAGCACTGAAGCTTTCTTT
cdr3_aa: CASSLLETSSTEAFF

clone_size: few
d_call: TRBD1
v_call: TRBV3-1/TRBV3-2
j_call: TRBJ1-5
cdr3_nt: TGTGCCAGCAGCCAAGACTTTCCCGGGACAGGAAGCAATCAGCCCCAGCATTTT
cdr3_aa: CASSQDFPGTGSNQPQHF

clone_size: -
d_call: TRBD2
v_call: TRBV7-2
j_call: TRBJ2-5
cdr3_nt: TGTGCCAGCAGCTTAGGAGGCGGGGGTAATAAAGAGACCCAGTACTTC
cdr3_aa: CASSLGGGGNKETQYF

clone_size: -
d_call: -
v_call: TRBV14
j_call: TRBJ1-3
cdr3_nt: TGTGCCAGCAGCCAGGGAGCCCTGCTGGCCTCTGGAAACACCATATATTTT
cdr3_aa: CASSQGALLASGNTIYF

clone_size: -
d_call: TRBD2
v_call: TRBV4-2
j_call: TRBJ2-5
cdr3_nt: TGTGCCAGCAGCCAAGCCCCTAGCGGGGGGGAAGAGACCCAGTACTTC
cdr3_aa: CASSQAPSGGEETQYF

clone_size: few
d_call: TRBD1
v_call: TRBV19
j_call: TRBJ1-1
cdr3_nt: TGTGCCAGTACCAGGACAGGGGGCGGGAACACTGAAGCTTTCTTT
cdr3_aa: CASTRTGGGNTEAFF

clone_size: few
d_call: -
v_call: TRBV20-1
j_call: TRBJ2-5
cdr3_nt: TGCAGTGCTCTTCAGGGGGAGACCCAGTACTTC
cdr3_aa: CSALQGETQYF

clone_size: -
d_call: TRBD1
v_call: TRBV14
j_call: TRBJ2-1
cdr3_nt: TGTGCCAGCAGCCCCCCAGGGGACAGGGGAAACAATGAGCAGTTCTTC
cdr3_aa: CASSPPGDRGNNEQFF

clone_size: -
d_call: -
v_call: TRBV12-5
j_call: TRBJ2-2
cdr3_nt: TGTGCTAGTGGTTCAGGATGGACAGAGAACACCGGGGAGCTGTTTTTT
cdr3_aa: CASGSGWTENTGELFF

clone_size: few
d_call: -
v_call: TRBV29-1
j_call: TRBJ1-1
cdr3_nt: TGCAGCGTTTCCGGGACAAAGAACACTGAAGCTTTCTTT
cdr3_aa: CSVSGTKNTEAFF

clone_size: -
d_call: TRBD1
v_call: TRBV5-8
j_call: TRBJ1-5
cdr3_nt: TGTGCCAGCAGCTTCTTGACAGGGGTAAACAATCAGCCCCAGCATTTT
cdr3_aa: CASSFLTGVNNQPQHF

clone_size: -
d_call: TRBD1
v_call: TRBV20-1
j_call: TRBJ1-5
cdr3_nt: TGCAGTGCTAGTGAACAGGGGCCCAATCAGCCCCAGCATTTT
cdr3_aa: CSASEQGPNQPQHF

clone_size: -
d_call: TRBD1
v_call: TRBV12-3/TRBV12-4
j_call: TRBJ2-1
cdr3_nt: TGTGCCACCCGGGACAGGGCCAACAATGAGCAGTTCTTC
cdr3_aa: CATRDRANNEQFF

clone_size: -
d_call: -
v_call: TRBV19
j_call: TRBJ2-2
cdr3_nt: TGTGCCAGTAGTACGACAGGGAACACCGGGGAGCTGTTTTTT
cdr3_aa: CASSTTGNTGELFF